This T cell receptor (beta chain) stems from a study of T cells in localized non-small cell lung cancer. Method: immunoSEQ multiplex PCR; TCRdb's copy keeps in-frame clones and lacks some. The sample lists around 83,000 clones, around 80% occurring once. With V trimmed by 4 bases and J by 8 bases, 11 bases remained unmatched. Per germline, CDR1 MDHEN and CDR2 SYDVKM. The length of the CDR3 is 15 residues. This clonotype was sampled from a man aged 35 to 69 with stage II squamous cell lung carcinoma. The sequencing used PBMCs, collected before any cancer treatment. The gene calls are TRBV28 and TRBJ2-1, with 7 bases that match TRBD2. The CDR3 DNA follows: TGTGCCAGCAGTTGGGGGGGAGTAGTTATGGATGAGCAGTTCTTC. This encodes CASSWGGVVMDEQFF.